Following are 17 T cell receptor beta chains from one sample sequenced in a study of CD8 T cells in Susac syndrome. RNA, at about 0.5 to 1 ug, was reverse transcribed with random hexamers. Each CDR3 protein is one row after TCRdb ran MiXCR on the immunoSEQ multiplex PCR reads. This table has some 300,000 distinct CDR3 sequences, 89% appearing once. Source material: CD8+ T cells from PBMCs. Receptors originate from a human donor with multiple sclerosis.

This sequence joins TRBV4-2 and TRBJ1-4; tentatively, D is TRBD1 (5 bases). The CDR3 sequence is 17 residues long. Germline V gene lookup returns CDR1 LGHNA and CDR2 YNFKEQ. The V end was cut by 0 bases, the J end by 6 bases, with 17 bases between. The CDR3 DNA sequence: TGTGCCAGCAGCCAAGAGGGACCGGGACGGGGGGATGAAAAACTGTTTTTT. Translating gives CASSQEGPGRGDEKLFF.

The chain combines TRBV6-5 with TRBJ2-1; D could derive from TRBD1 or TRBD2 (6 bases each). The CDR3 is made up of 15 amino acids. Trimming shortened V by 4 bases and J by 0 bases, and 10 bases separated the two germline ends. Germline V CDR1 and CDR2: MNHEY, SVGAGI. The DNA for the CDR3 is TGTGCCAGCAGTTCTGAGGGGGGCTCCTACAATGAGCAGTTCTTC. Its protein product is CASSSEGGSYNEQFF.

The chain couples TRBV27 to TRBJ2-2, with D unresolved. CDR3 length: 15 amino acids. Germline assignment: CDR1 MNHEY and CDR2 SMNVEV (reference sequence). Trimming took off 7 bases at V and 5 bases at J, with 17 bases between the two ends. CDR3 nucleotide sequence: TGTGCCAGCAAAAGTTGGAGCGAAGTTACCGGGGAGCTGTTTTTT. It codes for CASKSWSEVTGELFF.

CDR3 in amino acids: CASSRTTLTDTQYF. CDR3 sequence (DNA): TGTGCCAGCAGCCGAACAACACTCACAGATACGCAGTATTTT. This sequence joins TRBV6-2 or TRBV6-3 and TRBJ2-3, with unresolved D. The ends were cut back, 6 bases at V and 2 bases at J, with 12 bases in the middle. CDR1 and CDR2 from the germline V gene are MNHEY and SVGEGT. This CDR3 spans 14 amino acids.

The chain links TRBV18 to TRBJ2-7, with D maybe TRBD1 (5 bases). CDR3 length equals 16 residues. Germline values: CDR1 KGHSH, CDR2 LQKENI. Trimming removed 2 bases at V and 2 bases at J, with 16 bases between. DNA of the CDR3: TGTGCCAGCTCACCAAGGTTTACAGGCACGACCTACGAGCAGTACTTC. Residues: CASSPRFTGTTYEQYF.

The chain carries TRBV7-9 and TRBJ2-2; D remains unclear. Germline lookup yields CDR1 SEHNR and CDR2 FQNEAQ (reference sequence). This CDR3 is built from 12 residues. CDR3 region: CGSDGNTGELFF. The CDR3 DNA reads TGTGGATCGGACGGGAACACCGGGGAGCTGTTTTTT.

The chain uses TRBV20-1 and TRBJ2-1; D unclear. Germline V CDR1 and CDR2: DFQATT, SNEGSKA (reference sequence). V dropped 3 bases and J dropped 12 bases, with 12 bases sitting between them. The CDR3 runs to 11 residues. The CDR3 here is CSARAIIGQFF. The CDR3 DNA reads TGCAGTGCTAGGGCCATCATTGGGCAGTTCTTC.

The chain has TRBV5-1 and TRBJ2-7; 9 positions match TRBD1. Per germline, CDR1 SGHRS and CDR2 YFSETQ. This CDR3 has 14 residues. J gave up 5 bases and V 4 bases, and 7 bases lay outside the gene matches. CDR3 sequence: CASSVQGARDEQYF. DNA for the CDR3: TGCGCCAGCAGCGTACAGGGGGCACGCGACGAGCAGTACTTC.

The chain has TRBV7-6 and TRBJ2-1; no firm D call. Germline lookup yields CDR1 SGHVS and CDR2 FNYEAQ. This CDR3 is built from 16 residues. V lost 3 bases, J lost 0 bases, and 12 bases lay in between. The CDR3 loop is CASSFPAPSSYNEQFF. The CDR3, as DNA: TGTGCCAGCAGCTTCCCCGCACCGAGCTCCTACAATGAGCAGTTCTTC.

The chain combines TRBV27 with TRBJ1-1; D is unresolved. Trimming pared 0 bases from V and 0 bases from J, leaving 8 bases between. The V gene's germline CDR1 is MNHEY and CDR2 SMNVEV (reference sequence). This CDR3 contains 15 residues. The CDR3 is CASSLSPGMNTEAFF. The CDR3 bases are TGTGCCAGCAGTTTATCGCCCGGAATGAACACTGAAGCTTTCTTT.

This chain connects TRBV5-4 to TRBJ2-1, with TRBD1 matching over 10 bases. CDR3 length: 15 residues. Trimming removed 5 bases from V and 9 bases from J; junction bases left unmatched: 11. The germline CDR1 and CDR2 sequences are SGHNT and YYREEE (reference sequence). CDR3 protein: CASRDWTGGGGEQFF. The CDR3 DNA is TGTGCCAGCAGGGATTGGACAGGGGGTGGAGGTGAGCAGTTCTTC.

As DNA, the CDR3 is TGTGCCAGCAGCGAGCCTATGGGTGGCGGGGGCGGCTACGAGCAGTACTTC. It yields the protein CASSEPMGGGGGYEQYF. V gene TRBV9 combines with J gene TRBJ2-7; tentative D call: TRBD2 (7 bases). The germline CDR1 and CDR2 sequences are SGDLS and YYNGEE. The CDR3 sequence is 17 residues long. V was shortened by 3 bases and J by 3 bases, with 22 bases between the two germline ends.

The chain links TRBV7-9 to TRBJ2-2; D is uncertain. The germline V gene encodes CDR1 SEHNR and CDR2 FQNEAQ (reference sequence). CDR3 size: 16 residues. Trimming removed 5 bases at V and 1 base at J, with 14 bases between. CDR3 amino acids: CASSLPRSGNTGELFF. The CDR3 region has the DNA TGTGCCAGCAGCCTCCCCCGGTCCGGGAACACCGGGGAGCTGTTTTTT.

The V call is TRBV14, the J call TRBJ1-1; D uncertain. This CDR3 has 15 amino acids. Trimming pared 0 bases from V and 1 base from J, leaving 9 bases between. CDR1 is SGHDN, CDR2 FVKESK, per germline. The CDR3 region is CASSQEVPENTEAFF. The CDR3 bases are TGTGCCAGCAGCCAAGAGGTGCCCGAGAACACTGAAGCTTTCTTT.

V and J are TRBV19 and TRBJ2-7; 8 bases align to TRBD1. The length of the CDR3 is 14 residues. V shed 4 bases and J 2 bases; nucleotides not matched to a gene: 4. The V gene's germline CDR1 is LNHDA and CDR2 SQIVND (reference sequence). Here the CDR3 reads CASSTDRGTYEQYF. In nucleotides, the CDR3 is TGTGCCAGTAGTACCGACAGGGGTACCTACGAGCAGTACTTC.

This clonotype was detected a few times. The chain recombines TRBV6-5 with TRBJ2-1; D uncertain. CDR1 is MNHEY and CDR2 is SVGAGI in the germline V gene. CDR3 length equals 14 residues. The V gene lost 0 bases and the J gene lost 4 bases, with 7 bases spanning the gap. CDR3 loop: CASSYSGGYNEQFF. As DNA, the CDR3 is TGTGCCAGCAGTTACTCGGGCGGATACAATGAGCAGTTCTTC.

The chain joins TRBV7-8 to TRBJ2-3; D is undetermined. Germline values: CDR1 SGHVS, CDR2 FQNEAQ. V lost 2 bases to trimming and J lost 1 base, with 7 bases between them. The CDR3 contains 14 residues. CDR3 coding DNA: TGTGCCAGCAGCTTATTCGGACGCACAGATACGCAGTATTTT. As protein: CASSLFGRTDTQYF. The whole variable domain, remainder taken from reference TRBV7-8 and TRBJ2-3, is GAGVSQSPRYKVAKRGQDVALRCDPISGHVSLFWYQQALGQGPEFLTYFQNEAQLDKSGLPSDRFFAERPEGSVSTLKIQRTQQEDSAVYLCASSLFGRTDTQYFGPGTRLTVL.